A selection of T cell receptor beta chains follows, all from one sample in a study of cytomegalovirus exposure and HLA in healthy donors. The method was immunoSEQ multiplex PCR; TCRdb's version includes in-frame clones alone and lacks a portion of them. The repertoire consists of approximately 65,000 clones, with approximately 74% occurring once and the leading ten covering less than 20%. The sample was PBMCs. The receptors stem from a man aged 35 to 55 in good health and CMV-seropositive. The CDR3 runs from the conserved cysteine through the conserved F or W. The D gene is left open where the match is weak. The size field is filled for only some rows; it gives once, few, many or a size class.

d_call,j_call,v_call,clone_size,cdr3_aa,cdr3_nt
TRBD1,TRBJ1-4,TRBV4-3,.,CASSTLITGDEKLFF,TGCGCCAGCAGCACCTTGATTACAGGGGATGAAAAACTGTTTTTT
.,TRBJ2-5,TRBV10-3,.,CAISEGQTRETQYF,TGTGCCATCAGTGAGGGACAGACTCGGGAGACCCAGTACTTC
.,TRBJ2-5,TRBV19,.,CASSALTKYETQYF,TGTGCCAGTAGTGCCCTGACTAAGTACGAGACCCAGTACTTC
.,TRBJ2-5,TRBV30,.,CAWSTLLQETQYF,TGTGCCTGGAGTACGCTATTACAAGAGACCCAGTACTTC
.,TRBJ2-7,TRBV19,.,CASSLRGGESYEQYF,TGTGCCAGTAGCCTTCGGGGCGGGGAAAGCTACGAGCAGTACTTC
.,TRBJ2-7,TRBV2,.,CASSKDSSLEQYF,TGTGCCAGCAGTAAGGACAGTTCCCTCGAGCAGTACTTC
.,TRBJ2-4,TRBV7-9,.,CASSLTPGKDIQYF,TGTGCCAGCAGCTTAACCCCAGGGAAGGACATTCAGTACTTC
TRBD2,TRBJ2-1,TRBV19,.,CASSTSGGAWNEQFF,TGTGCCAGTAGTACAAGCGGGGGGGCCTGGAATGAGCAGTTCTTC
.,TRBJ1-3,TRBV21-1,.,CASSNASGTAGNTIYF,TGTGCCAGCAGCAACGCCTCCGGGACAGCTGGAAACACCATATATTTT
.,TRBJ1-4,TRBV9,.,CASSAWGQLNEKLFF,TGTGCCAGCAGCGCATGGGGGCAGTTGAATGAAAAACTGTTTTTT
TRBD2,TRBJ2-7,TRBV5-1,few,CASSATGTSVEQYF,TGCGCCAGCAGCGCAACCGGGACTAGCGTCGAGCAGTACTTC